This T cell receptor (beta chain) was sequenced in a study of high-grade serous ovarian cancer treatment subgroups. Tumor samples were obtained before definitive surgery or chemotherapy. This CDR3 spans 14 amino acids. CDR1 and CDR2 (germline): SEHNR, FQNEAQ (reference sequence). V lost 5 bases and J lost 3, with 11 bases in between. TCRdb's copy holds only in-frame clones and misses some; the assay was immunoSEQ multiplex PCR. The repertoire holds just over 35,000 clones, around three quarters seen once, with roughly 3.2% in the top ten. The sequence derives from a human donor with high-grade serous ovarian cancer. Sequences were obtained from tumor tissue. The chain has TRBV7-9 and TRBJ2-4; D not certain. For the CDR3, the DNA is TGTGCCAGCAGCGAAGGATTCGGCAAAAACATTCAGTACTTC. Protein product: CASSEGFGKNIQYF. Full variable domain (rest looked up from reference TRBV7-9 and TRBJ2-4): DTGVSQNPRHKITKRGQNVTFRCDPISEHNRLYWYRQTLGQGPEFLTYFQNEAQLEKSRLLSDRFSAERPKGSFSTLEIQRTEQGDSAMYLCASSEGFGKNIQYFGAGTRLSVL.